A selection of T cell receptor beta chains follows, all from one sample in a study of T-cell reconstitution after alpha-beta-depleted transplantation in children. MiXCR, applied by TCRdb to the PCR reads, yields one record per CDR3 protein. Seen here are roughly 500,000 distinct CDR3 sequences, approximately 30% observed once, and the top ten hold roughly 2.5%. The source was PBMCs from the stem cell graft donor, collected from the stem cell graft. These receptors were collected from a human donor who donated a stem cell graft to a child with aplastic anemia. The CDR3 runs from the conserved cysteine through the conserved F or W. Each record gives: clone size, J gene, V gene, D gene, CDR3 protein, CDR3 DNA. A D gene is named only where the DNA matches it firmly. Size is omitted from some rows. Given values are once, few, many or a class for expanded clones.

clone size: NA
J gene: TRBJ2-7
V gene: TRBV7-2
D gene: NA
CDR3 protein: CASSLRRDEQYF
CDR3 DNA: TGTGCCAGCAGCTTAAGGCGGGACGAGCAGTACTTC

clone size: NA
J gene: TRBJ1-1
V gene: TRBV12-3/TRBV12-4
D gene: NA
CDR3 protein: CASSFRSYMNTEAFF
CDR3 DNA: TGTGCCAGCAGTTTTCGCAGCTACATGAACACTGAAGCTTTCTTT

clone size: NA
J gene: TRBJ2-7
V gene: TRBV24-1
D gene: NA
CDR3 protein: CATSPGLGSSYEQYF
CDR3 DNA: TGTGCCACCTCGCCCGGACTGGGCAGCTCCTACGAGCAGTACTTC

clone size: many
J gene: TRBJ2-7
V gene: TRBV5-5
D gene: NA
CDR3 protein: CASSLSLYEQYF
CDR3 DNA: TGTGCCAGCAGCTTGTCCCTCTACGAGCAGTACTTC

clone size: NA
J gene: TRBJ1-1
V gene: TRBV6-2/TRBV6-3
D gene: NA
CDR3 protein: CASSYRRSGTEAFF
CDR3 DNA: TGTGCCAGCAGTTACCGGCGGTCGGGGACTGAAGCTTTCTTT

clone size: NA
J gene: TRBJ2-1
V gene: TRBV6-2/TRBV6-3
D gene: TRBD2
CDR3 protein: CASRPGTRRVDEQFF
CDR3 DNA: TGTGCCAGCAGGCCAGGGACTAGGAGGGTCGATGAGCAGTTCTTC

clone size: NA
J gene: TRBJ1-2
V gene: TRBV12-3/TRBV12-4
D gene: TRBD1
CDR3 protein: CASSLGQGFKGYTF
CDR3 DNA: TGTGCCAGCAGTCTGGGACAGGGCTTTAAGGGCTACACCTTC

clone size: few
J gene: TRBJ1-5
V gene: TRBV20-1
D gene: NA
CDR3 protein: CSAFRTGNDNQPQHF
CDR3 DNA: TGCAGTGCCTTCCGGACTGGGAATGACAATCAGCCCCAGCATTTT

clone size: few
J gene: TRBJ2-1
V gene: TRBV5-1
D gene: TRBD2
CDR3 protein: CASSLATGGSYNEQFF
CDR3 DNA: TGCGCCAGCAGCTTGGCGACGGGAGGGTCCTACAATGAGCAGTTCTTC

clone size: NA
J gene: TRBJ2-3
V gene: TRBV10-3
D gene: TRBD1
CDR3 protein: CAISEPRGRIDTQYF
CDR3 DNA: TGTGCCATCAGTGAGCCCAGGGGGCGGATTGATACGCAGTATTTT

clone size: NA
J gene: TRBJ2-5
V gene: TRBV5-1
D gene: TRBD1
CDR3 protein: CASRGTEELYQETQYF
CDR3 DNA: TGCGCCAGCAGAGGGACAGAAGAATTGTACCAAGAGACCCAGTACTTC

clone size: NA
J gene: TRBJ2-2
V gene: TRBV7-6
D gene: NA
CDR3 protein: CASRRFLGDSGELFF
CDR3 DNA: TGTGCCAGCAGACGTTTCCTGGGAGATTCCGGGGAGCTGTTTTTT

clone size: few
J gene: TRBJ2-1
V gene: TRBV20-1
D gene: TRBD2
CDR3 protein: CSASSGGSEQFF
CDR3 DNA: TGCAGTGCTAGTAGCGGGGGTTCGGAGCAGTTCTTC

clone size: NA
J gene: TRBJ2-1
V gene: TRBV12-3/TRBV12-4
D gene: NA
CDR3 protein: CASSLINYRVNEQFF
CDR3 DNA: TGTGCCAGCAGTTTGATCAACTACAGGGTCAATGAGCAGTTCTTC

clone size: few
J gene: TRBJ2-2
V gene: TRBV7-2
D gene: NA
CDR3 protein: CASSLARSTGELFF
CDR3 DNA: TGTGCCAGCAGCTTAGCGCGAAGCACCGGGGAGCTGTTTTTT

clone size: NA
J gene: TRBJ2-2
V gene: TRBV25-1
D gene: TRBD1
CDR3 protein: CASSVQGRNTGELFF
CDR3 DNA: TGTGCCAGCAGTGTACAGGGGCGGAACACCGGGGAGCTGTTTTTT

clone size: NA
J gene: TRBJ1-5
V gene: TRBV7-2
D gene: NA
CDR3 protein: CASSSTLIGNQPQHF
CDR3 DNA: TGTGCCAGCAGCTCTACTCTAATCGGCAATCAGCCCCAGCATTTT

clone size: once
J gene: TRBJ1-4
V gene: TRBV7-9
D gene: NA
CDR3 protein: CASSFYVREKLFF
CDR3 DNA: TGTGCCAGCAGCTTTTATGTAAGGGAAAAACTGTTTTTT

clone size: NA
J gene: TRBJ2-2
V gene: TRBV2
D gene: NA
CDR3 protein: CASSDPRSGELFF
CDR3 DNA: TGTGCCAGCAGTGACCCTCGCTCCGGGGAGCTGTTTTTT

clone size: few
J gene: TRBJ2-3
V gene: TRBV11-2
D gene: TRBD2
CDR3 protein: CASSLELAGRTDTQYF
CDR3 DNA: TGTGCCAGCAGCTTAGAACTAGCGGGAAGGACAGATACGCAGTATTTT

clone size: NA
J gene: TRBJ2-1
V gene: TRBV19
D gene: TRBD2
CDR3 protein: CASSISLTSGRNEQFF
CDR3 DNA: TGTGCCAGTAGTATATCATTGACTAGCGGGAGGAATGAGCAGTTCTTC

clone size: NA
J gene: TRBJ2-1
V gene: TRBV20-1
D gene: TRBD2
CDR3 protein: CSAETSGRAYNEQFF
CDR3 DNA: TGCAGTGCTGAGACTAGCGGGAGAGCCTACAATGAGCAGTTCTTC

clone size: NA
J gene: TRBJ2-3
V gene: TRBV6-6
D gene: NA
CDR3 protein: CASSYIYTDTQYF
CDR3 DNA: TGTGCCAGCAGTTATATTTACACAGATACGCAGTATTTT

clone size: NA
J gene: TRBJ2-7
V gene: TRBV24-1
D gene: TRBD2
CDR3 protein: CATSDPNSGRVNEQYF
CDR3 DNA: TGTGCCACCAGTGATCCTAATAGCGGGAGGGTCAACGAGCAGTACTTC

clone size: once
J gene: TRBJ2-5
V gene: TRBV7-7
D gene: TRBD2
CDR3 protein: CASSPRGTSGKETQYF
CDR3 DNA: TGTGCCAGCAGCCCAAGAGGGACTAGCGGTAAAGAGACCCAGTACTTC

clone size: NA
J gene: TRBJ1-6
V gene: TRBV27
D gene: NA
CDR3 protein: CASSPGGGPTLHF
CDR3 DNA: TGTGCCAGCAGTCCCGGGGGAGGGCCGACCCTCCACTTT

clone size: NA
J gene: TRBJ1-4
V gene: TRBV5-1
D gene: NA
CDR3 protein: CASSLDRVVANEKLFF
CDR3 DNA: TGCGCCAGCAGCTTGGACAGGGTGGTAGCTAATGAAAAACTGTTTTTT

clone size: NA
J gene: TRBJ1-1
V gene: TRBV5-1
D gene: NA
CDR3 protein: CASSLGNAGNTEAFF
CDR3 DNA: TGCGCCAGCAGCTTGGGTAACGCGGGGAACACTGAAGCTTTCTTT

clone size: many
J gene: TRBJ2-1
V gene: TRBV6-2/TRBV6-3
D gene: TRBD2
CDR3 protein: CASSYSPPSGIYNEQFF
CDR3 DNA: TGTGCCAGCAGTTACTCGCCCCCTAGCGGGATCTACAATGAGCAGTTCTTC

clone size: NA
J gene: TRBJ1-1
V gene: TRBV27
D gene: NA
CDR3 protein: CASAGGGNTEAFF
CDR3 DNA: TGTGCCAGCGCCGGGGGAGGGAACACTGAAGCTTTCTTT

clone size: NA
J gene: TRBJ2-3
V gene: TRBV20-1
D gene: TRBD2
CDR3 protein: CSASQAGARGDTQYF
CDR3 DNA: TGCAGTGCTTCCCAAGCGGGAGCCCGAGGAGATACGCAGTATTTT

clone size: once
J gene: TRBJ2-3
V gene: TRBV15
D gene: NA
CDR3 protein: CATSRDSFPDTQYF
CDR3 DNA: TGTGCCACCAGCAGAGACAGTTTCCCAGATACGCAGTATTTT

clone size: NA
J gene: TRBJ2-5
V gene: TRBV18
D gene: NA
CDR3 protein: CASSPLPEQETQYF
CDR3 DNA: TGTGCCAGCTCACCACTCCCGGAACAAGAGACCCAGTACTTC

clone size: once
J gene: TRBJ1-1
V gene: TRBV9
D gene: NA
CDR3 protein: CASSVAPTGQNTEAFF
CDR3 DNA: TGTGCCAGCAGCGTAGCCCCGACAGGACAGAACACTGAAGCTTTCTTT

clone size: few
J gene: TRBJ2-2
V gene: TRBV6-1
D gene: TRBD1
CDR3 protein: CASSLAGQAGELFF
CDR3 DNA: TGTGCCAGCAGCCTCGCGGGACAGGCCGGGGAGCTGTTTTTT

clone size: few
J gene: TRBJ1-2
V gene: TRBV20-1
D gene: NA
CDR3 protein: CSARLGKDTF
CDR3 DNA: TGCAGTGCTAGACTGGGAAAGGACACCTTC

clone size: NA
J gene: TRBJ1-2
V gene: TRBV20-1
D gene: NA
CDR3 protein: CSAVGGEGYGYTF
CDR3 DNA: TGCAGTGCTGTAGGGGGGGAAGGCTATGGCTACACCTTC

clone size: few
J gene: TRBJ2-7
V gene: TRBV7-8
D gene: NA
CDR3 protein: CASSKQGLRPYEQYF
CDR3 DNA: TGTGCCAGCAGCAAGCAGGGACTTCGCCCCTACGAGCAGTACTTC

clone size: NA
J gene: TRBJ2-3
V gene: TRBV20-1
D gene: NA
CDR3 protein: CSAREASTDTQYF
CDR3 DNA: TGCAGTGCTAGGGAGGCTAGCACAGATACGCAGTATTTT

clone size: NA
J gene: TRBJ1-2
V gene: TRBV20-1
D gene: NA
CDR3 protein: CSAIRQDYGYTF
CDR3 DNA: TGCAGTGCTATCCGACAGGACTATGGCTACACCTTC

clone size: NA
J gene: TRBJ2-1
V gene: TRBV3-1
D gene: NA
CDR3 protein: CASSPLWDEQFF
CDR3 DNA: TGTGCCAGCAGCCCCTTGTGGGATGAGCAGTTCTTC

clone size: few
J gene: TRBJ2-5
V gene: TRBV7-2
D gene: NA
CDR3 protein: CASSPEGEGRKTQYF
CDR3 DNA: TGTGCCAGCAGCCCCGAGGGGGAGGGCCGAAAGACCCAGTACTTC

clone size: few
J gene: TRBJ2-2
V gene: TRBV10-1
D gene: NA
CDR3 protein: CASSGHDTGELFF
CDR3 DNA: TGCGCCAGCAGCGGACACGACACCGGGGAGCTGTTTTTT

clone size: NA
J gene: TRBJ1-2
V gene: TRBV6-5
D gene: NA
CDR3 protein: CASSSPTGNYGYTF
CDR3 DNA: TGTGCCAGCAGTTCCCCTACAGGGAACTATGGCTACACCTTC

clone size: NA
J gene: TRBJ1-4
V gene: TRBV5-1
D gene: NA
CDR3 protein: CASRAGGARDEKLFF
CDR3 DNA: TGCGCCAGCAGAGCCGGGGGCGCGAGAGATGAAAAACTGTTTTTT

clone size: NA
J gene: TRBJ2-3
V gene: TRBV30
D gene: TRBD2
CDR3 protein: CACPVAGRGTDTQYF
CDR3 DNA: TGTGCCTGTCCCGTAGCGGGAAGGGGGACAGATACGCAGTATTTT

clone size: NA
J gene: TRBJ2-1
V gene: TRBV7-9
D gene: TRBD1
CDR3 protein: CASSTGDPLGEQFF
CDR3 DNA: TGTGCCAGCAGCACAGGGGACCCTCTGGGCGAGCAGTTCTTC

clone size: few
J gene: TRBJ1-1
V gene: TRBV30
D gene: TRBD1
CDR3 protein: CAWSVNWDRLDTEAFF
CDR3 DNA: TGTGCCTGGAGTGTTAATTGGGACAGGTTGGACACTGAAGCTTTCTTT

clone size: NA
J gene: TRBJ2-3
V gene: TRBV5-1
D gene: NA
CDR3 protein: CASSLAEDTQYF
CDR3 DNA: TGCGCCAGCAGCTTGGCAGAAGATACGCAGTATTTT

clone size: few
J gene: TRBJ2-4
V gene: TRBV5-1
D gene: NA
CDR3 protein: CASSFFGDTGSIQYF
CDR3 DNA: TGCGCCAGCAGCTTCTTTGGGGATACGGGAAGCATTCAGTACTTC

clone size: few
J gene: TRBJ2-7
V gene: TRBV29-1
D gene: NA
CDR3 protein: CSVRTSPEQYF
CDR3 DNA: TGCAGCGTTAGGACCTCCCCCGAGCAGTACTTC

clone size: few
J gene: TRBJ2-5
V gene: TRBV12-3/TRBV12-4
D gene: NA
CDR3 protein: CASSEQGSGISETQYF
CDR3 DNA: TGTGCCAGCAGTGAACAGGGATCGGGCATCTCAGAGACCCAGTACTTC